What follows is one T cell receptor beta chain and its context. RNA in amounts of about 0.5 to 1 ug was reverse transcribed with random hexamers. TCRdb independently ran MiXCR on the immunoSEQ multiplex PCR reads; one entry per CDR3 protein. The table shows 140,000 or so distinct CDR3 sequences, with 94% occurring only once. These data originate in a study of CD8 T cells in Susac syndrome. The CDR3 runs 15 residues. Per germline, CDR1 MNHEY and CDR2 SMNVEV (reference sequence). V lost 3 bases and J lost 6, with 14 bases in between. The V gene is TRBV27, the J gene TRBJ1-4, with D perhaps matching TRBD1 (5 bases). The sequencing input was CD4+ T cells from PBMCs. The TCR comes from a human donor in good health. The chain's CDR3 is CASSFPGRVDEKLFF. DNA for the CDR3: TGTGCCAGCAGTTTCCCAGGCAGGGTTGATGAAAAACTGTTTTTT. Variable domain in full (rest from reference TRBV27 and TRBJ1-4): EAQVTQNPRYLITVTGKKLTVTCSQNMNHEYMSWYRQDPGLGLRQIYYSMNVEVTDKGDVPEGYKVSRKEKRNFPLILESPSPNQTSLYFCASSFPGRVDEKLFFGSGTQLSVL.